This TCR beta chain was identified in a study of T cells in Graves' hyperthyroidism and ophthalmopathy. Background on the study: The blood sample was taken at first diagnosis, before treatment began.

Amplification of TCR beta CDR3 regions used RNA as the template. TCR CDR3 regions were first amplified by RT-PCR with HTBI primers. Each CDR3 protein gets one entry after TCRdb re-called the multiplex PCR reads with MiXCR. The profile covers some 350,000 distinct CDR3 sequences, with around 25% appearing a single time and roughly 70% taken by the ten largest. Stable hyperthyroidism: no ophthalmopathy progression over 18 months of follow-up. The PBMCs were sourced from fresh peripheral blood (more than 8.5 ml). Per the germline V gene, CDR1 is SQVTM and CDR2 is ANQGSEA. The CDR3 has 16 residues. V gave up 3 bases and J gave up 4 bases, with 19 bases separating them.

The specimen sequenced was blood. This rearrangement joins TRBV29-1 to TRBJ1-3; D is unresolved. This clonotype originated in a man aged 45 to 65 with Graves' hyperthyroidism. The CDR3 protein is CSVDRYRVGEGNTIYF. The CDR3 DNA follows: TGCAGCGTTGATAGGTACCGGGTCGGAGAGGGAAACACCATATATTTT. The full variable domain, rest sourced from reference TRBV29-1 and TRBJ1-3, is SAVISQKPSRDICQRGTSLTIQCQVDSQVTMMFWYRQQPGQSLTLIATANQGSEATYESGFVIDKFPISRPNLTFSTLTVSNMSPEDSSIYLCSVDRYRVGEGNTIYFGEGSWLTVV.